This T cell receptor beta chain appears in the sequencing data of a study of PD-1 blockade in mismatch repair-deficient tumors. V was cut by 5 bases and J by 6 bases, with 11 bases left in between. The CDR3 has 13 amino acids. Germline V gene sequence: CDR1 SGHDT, CDR2 YYEEEE. Profiled with immunoSEQ multiplex PCR; TCRdb holds only in-frame clones, not every one. The data hold approximately 120,000 clones, with roughly nine tenths observed a single time. PCR or immunohistochemistry showed mismatch repair deficiency in every enrolled patient. A few pembrolizumab responders had their TCRs sequenced. Material: peripheral blood, obtained 44 weeks after starting pembrolizumab. This sequence joins TRBV5-6 and TRBJ2-2, with a tentative D call TRBD2 (5 bases). This TCR came from an adult with mismatch repair-deficient cancer. The CDR3 bases are TGTGCCAGCAGTACTGCGGGTCCCGGGGAGCTGTTTTTT. It codes for CASSTAGPGELFF.